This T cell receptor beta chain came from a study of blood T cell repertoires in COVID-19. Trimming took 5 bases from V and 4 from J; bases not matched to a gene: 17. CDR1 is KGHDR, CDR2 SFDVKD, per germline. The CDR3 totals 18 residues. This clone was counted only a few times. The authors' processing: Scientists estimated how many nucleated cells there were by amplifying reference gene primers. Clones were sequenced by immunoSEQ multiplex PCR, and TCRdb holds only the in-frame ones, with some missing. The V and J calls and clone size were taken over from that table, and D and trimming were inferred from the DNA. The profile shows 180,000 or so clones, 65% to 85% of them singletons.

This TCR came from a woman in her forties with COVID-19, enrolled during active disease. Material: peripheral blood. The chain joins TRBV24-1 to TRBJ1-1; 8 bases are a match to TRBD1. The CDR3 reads CATSGAATGVHRSTEAFF. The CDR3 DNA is TGTGCCACCAGTGGGGCCGCGACAGGGGTTCATCGAAGCACTGAAGCTTTCTTT.